The next 25 T cell receptor beta chains were all read from a single sample in a study of blood T cell repertoires in COVID-19. The repertoire was sequenced with immunoSEQ multiplex PCR; TCRdb's copy has only in-frame clones and lacks some. This table has 250,000 to 300,000 clones, 90% appearing once. The sequenced sample was peripheral blood. All receptors derive from a woman aged 55-69 years with COVID-19, enrolled during active disease.

The chain has TRBV27 and TRBJ1-4, with 7 bases that match TRBD1. The germline CDR1 and CDR2 sequences are MNHEY and SMNVEV (reference sequence). V shed 8 bases and J 5 bases; nucleotides not matched to a gene: 11. This CDR3 has 15 residues. CDR3 residues: CASSFMGTVNEKLFF. The DNA of the CDR3 is TGTGCCAGCTCCTTTATGGGGACAGTGAATGAAAAACTGTTTTTT.

The CDR3 region is CASSYNPQHF. The CDR3 DNA follows: TGTGCCAGTAGTTATAATCCCCAGCATTTT. The rearrangement joins TRBV19 to TRBJ1-5, with D hard to call. There are 10 residues in the CDR3. V gave up 5 bases and J gave up 10 bases, with 6 bases separating them. Germline CDR1 and CDR2: LNHDA and SQIVND (reference sequence).

V and J are TRBV2 and TRBJ2-2; D is unclear. Between the trimmed V and J ends, which lost 7 bases and 0 bases, there was a span of 9 bases. Germline loops: CDR1 SNHLY, CDR2 FYNNEI. This CDR3 spans 14 amino acids. The CDR3 loop reads CASKERSNTGELFF. The CDR3 DNA sequence: TGTGCCAGCAAGGAGCGTTCGAACACCGGGGAGCTGTTTTTT.

The rearrangement links TRBV7-2 to TRBJ2-5, with 8 bases identical to TRBD1. Germline V lookup: CDR1 SGHTA, CDR2 FQGNSA. The CDR3 is 15 amino acids. V trimming: 5 bases; J trimming: 2 bases; junction bases outside the gene matches: 7. The CDR3 bases are TGTGCCAGCAGCCCGCAGGGACAGGCGCAAGAGACCCAGTACTTC. Its protein is CASSPQGQAQETQYF.

The V and J genes are TRBV2 and TRBJ1-5; 8 nucleotides align to TRBD1. J gave up 4 bases and V 8 bases, and 4 bases lay outside the gene matches. This CDR3 has 13 amino acids. Germline V gene lookup returns CDR1 SNHLY and CDR2 FYNNEI. CDR3 bases: TGTGCCAGCGGGGGGACAGGAAATCAGCCCCAGCATTTT. It specifies CASGGTGNQPQHF.

As DNA, the CDR3 is TGTGCCAGTAGGCCCTGGGGCGAGACCTCTAACTATGGCTACACCTTC. Encoded protein: CASRPWGETSNYGYTF. The chain couples TRBV19 to TRBJ1-2; weak D call: TRBD1 (5 bases). V shed 6 bases and J shed 0 bases, with 17 bases lying between them. The CDR3 runs 16 residues. Germline V gives CDR1 LNHDA, CDR2 SQIVND (reference sequence).

This clone was observed a single time. This chain joins TRBV9 and TRBJ1-1; D is perhaps TRBD1 (5 bases). The CDR3 loop spans 15 amino acids. Between the trimmed V and J ends, which lost 3 bases and 3 bases, there was a span of 15 bases. Germline V lookup: CDR1 SGDLS, CDR2 YYNGEE. In DNA form, the CDR3 reads TGTGCCAGCAGCGGGAAACTTCAGGGCTACACTGAAGCTTTCTTT. Residues: CASSGKLQGYTEAFF.

V gene TRBV6-1 combines with J gene TRBJ2-1; 8 nucleotides align to TRBD2. Per germline, CDR1 MNHNS and CDR2 SASEGT. The V gene end was trimmed by 0 bases and the J gene end by 9 bases; junction bases not matched to a gene: 7. The CDR3 is 15 residues long. CDR3 sequence (DNA): TGTGCCAGCAGTGAAGCGCCGGGGGGGCCCGGTGAGCAGTTCTTC. Translated, it gives CASSEAPGGPGEQFF.

This clone was seen a single time. The chain recombines TRBV11-1 with TRBJ1-2, with 11 bases fitting TRBD1. The V gene end was trimmed by 4 bases and the J gene end by 9 bases; junction bases not matched to a gene: 10. This CDR3 has 15 residues. The germline V gene encodes CDR1 SGHAT and CDR2 FQDESV (reference sequence). This chain's CDR3 is CASSSRTGGSSSYTF. CDR3 DNA: TGTGCCAGCAGCTCAAGGACAGGGGGCTCTTCAAGCTACACCTTC. Based on the CDR3 plus reference TRBV11-1 and TRBJ1-2, the full variable domain is EAEVAQSPRYKITEKSQAVAFWCDPISGHATLYWYRQILGQGPELLVQFQDESVVDDSQLPKDRFSAERLKGVDSTLKIQPAELGDSAMYLCASSSRTGGSSSYTFGSGTRLTVV.

This clone was counted ten times or more. The chain carries TRBV2 and TRBJ1-6; tentative D call: TRBD1 (6 bases). CDR3 length: 15 amino acids. CDR1 and CDR2 (germline): SNHLY, FYNNEI. V lost 6 bases and J 2 bases, leaving 11 bases between the germline ends. The CDR3 protein is CASRLGDTYNSPLHF. For the CDR3, the DNA is TGTGCCAGCAGGCTGGGGGACACCTATAATTCACCCCTCCACTTT.

V gene TRBV9 combines with J gene TRBJ2-3, with D uncertain. V was trimmed by 1 base and J by 1 base, leaving 10 bases between them. Per germline, CDR1 SGDLS and CDR2 YYNGEE. This CDR3 spans 15 amino acids. The DNA for the CDR3 is TGTGCCAGCAGCGTAATGACTTCGGGCACAGATACGCAGTATTTT. Translating it yields CASSVMTSGTDTQYF.

The chain couples TRBV6-1 to TRBJ1-4; tentative D call: TRBD1 (6 bases). Trimming pared 3 bases from V and 8 bases from J, leaving 13 bases between. Germline V lookup: CDR1 MNHNS, CDR2 SASEGT. The CDR3 loop spans 14 amino acids. This CDR3 is CASSDPGTSEKLFF. The CDR3 DNA is TGTGCCAGCAGTGATCCCGGGACAAGCGAAAAACTGTTTTTT.

The chain has TRBV5-1 and TRBJ2-7, with a weak D call TRBD2 (6 bases). Per germline, CDR1 SGHRS and CDR2 YFSETQ. This CDR3 has 14 amino acids. Trimming left V 3 bases short and J 7 bases short, with 17 bases between. CDR3 nucleotides: TGCGCCAGCAGCTCCGGGACCCCCGCGGGGGAGCAGTACTTC. It is translated as CASSSGTPAGEQYF.

The chain has TRBV7-2 and TRBJ2-2; D is perhaps TRBD2 (5 bases). The germline V gene has CDR1 SGHTA and CDR2 FQGNSA. Trimming removed 1 base at V and 7 bases at J, with 7 bases between. The CDR3 consists of 13 residues. The CDR3 nucleotides read TGTGCCAGCAGCTTAGTGAGCGGCGGGGAGCTGTTTTTT. Protein: CASSLVSGGELFF. Full variable domain (rest looked up from reference TRBV7-2 and TRBJ2-2): GAGVSQSPSNKVTEKGKDVELRCDPISGHTALYWYRQSLGQGLEFLIYFQGNSAPDKSGLPSDRFSAERTGGSVSTLTIQRTQQEDSAVYLCASSLVSGGELFFGEGSRLTVL.

The chain uses TRBV6-5 and TRBJ1-1; a possible D gene is TRBD1 (5 bases). V lost 0 bases and J 7 bases, leaving 15 bases between the germline ends. CDR1 and CDR2 from the germline V gene are MNHEY and SVGAGI. CDR3 length: 15 residues. DNA for the CDR3: TGTGCCAGCAGTTACTCGGGGGGGAACCAATATGAAGCTTTCTTT. Translation: CASSYSGGNQYEAFF.

The rearrangement joins TRBV28 to TRBJ2-7; 7 bases align to TRBD1. This CDR3 spans 14 amino acids. V lost 4 bases, J lost 1 base, and 4 bases stayed unmatched. From germline, CDR1 is MDHEN and CDR2 SYDVKM. The CDR3 loop reads CASSSPGQSYEQYF. CDR3 nucleotide sequence: TGTGCCAGCAGTTCACCGGGACAGTCCTACGAGCAGTACTTC.

Concerning this clone: A read error may produce the germline difference seen at one junction end. This chain connects TRBV5-4 to TRBJ2-7, with TRBD2 as a possible D gene (5 bases). The CDR3 has 13 amino acids. Germline assignment: CDR1 SGHNT and CDR2 YYREEE (reference sequence). For the CDR3, the DNA is TGTGCCAGCACCTTGTCGGGGTCCTACGAGCAGTACTTC. Translated, it gives CASTLSGSYEQYF.

This clone turned up a few times. This sample includes further DNA sequences coding for the same CDR3. V usage is TRBV18 and J usage is TRBJ1-1; 10 bases are a match to TRBD1. J gave up 8 bases and V 3 bases, and 0 bases lay outside the gene matches. The CDR3 loop spans 12 amino acids. CDR1 KGHSH and CDR2 LQKENI come from the germline V gene. The CDR3 region is CASSPGQGEAFF. CDR3 nucleotide sequence: TGTGCCAGCTCACCGGGACAGGGGGAAGCTTTCTTT.

The rearrangement links TRBV7-8 to TRBJ1-5; D unclear. Trimming removed 5 bases from V and 0 bases from J, with 8 bases in between. Per the germline V gene, CDR1 is SGHVS and CDR2 is FQNEAQ. The CDR3 extends over 14 amino acids. This CDR3 is CASSNDISNQPQHF. DNA of the CDR3: TGTGCCAGCAGCAACGACATTAGCAATCAGCCCCAGCATTTT.

CDR3 coding DNA: TGTGCCAGCAGACTCCGGACAGCAAACTATGGCTACACCTTC. As protein: CASRLRTANYGYTF. The V gene is TRBV6-5, the J gene TRBJ1-2; D may be TRBD1 (6 bases). In germline, CDR1 is MNHEY, CDR2 SVGAGI. Trimming shortened V by 6 bases and J by 2 bases, and 13 bases separated the two germline ends. The CDR3 spans 14 residues.

The chain employs TRBV3-1 (or the pseudogene TRBV3-2) and TRBJ2-3; 8 bases agree with TRBD2. CDR3 length equals 18 residues. After removal of 2 bases from V and 1 base from J, the junction contained 11 bases not matched to a gene. The V gene's germline CDR1 is LGHDT and CDR2 YNNKEL (reference sequence). CDR3 in amino acids: CASSQPSGLRSGTDTQYF. CDR3 sequence (DNA): TGTGCCAGCAGCCAACCTAGCGGGCTTCGCTCGGGCACAGATACGCAGTATTTT.

The chain links TRBV10-2 to TRBJ1-2; the D gene is possibly TRBD1 (5 bases). CDR3 size: 13 residues. The V and J ends lost 3 bases and 8 bases respectively, with 13 bases between them. From germline, CDR1 is WSHSY and CDR2 SAAADI. CDR3: CASSDRQGKGYTF. The CDR3 DNA is TGCGCCAGCAGTGACAGGCAGGGCAAAGGCTACACCTTC.

V gene TRBV9 combines with J gene TRBJ1-1; D may be TRBD1 (5 bases). This CDR3 contains 13 residues. Germline V gene sequence: CDR1 SGDLS, CDR2 YYNGEE. The V gene lost 4 bases and the J gene lost 1 base, with 8 bases spanning the gap. Here the CDR3 reads CASSLTGNTEAFF. The CDR3 DNA sequence: TGTGCCAGCAGCCTTACAGGGAACACTGAAGCTTTCTTT. Together with reference TRBV9 and TRBJ1-1, the CDR3 gives the full variable domain: DSGVTQTPKHLITATGQRVTLRCSPRSGDLSVYWYQQSLDQGLQFLIQYYNGEERAKGNILERFSAQQFPDLHSELNLSSLELGDSALYFCASSLTGNTEAFFGQGTRLTVV.

This clone came up once. The chain recombines TRBV3-1 (or the pseudogene TRBV3-2) with TRBJ2-5, with 9 bases fitting TRBD1. J gave up 7 bases and V 0 bases, and 6 bases lay outside the gene matches. The germline V gene encodes CDR1 LGHDT and CDR2 YNNKEL (reference sequence). The CDR3 consists of 15 residues. The CDR3 protein is CASSQDTGGAGTQYF. The CDR3 DNA sequence: TGTGCCAGCAGCCAAGACACAGGGGGCGCAGGGACCCAGTACTTC.

The CDR3 protein is CASSNRQGAQGEQYF. CDR3 in DNA: TGTGCCAGCAGCAACCGACAGGGGGCGCAGGGCGAGCAGTACTTC. The V gene is TRBV7-2, the J gene TRBJ2-7; TRBD1 matches 10 bases. The CDR3 runs 15 residues. Germline CDR1 SGHTA, CDR2 FQGNSA. V dropped 5 bases and J dropped 6; count of bases not matched to a gene: 10.